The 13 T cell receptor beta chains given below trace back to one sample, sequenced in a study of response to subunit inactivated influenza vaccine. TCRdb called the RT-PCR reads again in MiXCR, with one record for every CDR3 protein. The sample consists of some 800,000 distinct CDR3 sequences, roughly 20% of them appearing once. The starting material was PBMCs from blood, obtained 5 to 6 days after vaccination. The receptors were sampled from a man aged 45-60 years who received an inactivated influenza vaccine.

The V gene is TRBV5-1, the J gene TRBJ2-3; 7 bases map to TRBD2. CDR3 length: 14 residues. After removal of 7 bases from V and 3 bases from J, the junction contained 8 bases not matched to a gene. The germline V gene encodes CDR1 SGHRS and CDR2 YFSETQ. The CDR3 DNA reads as TGCGCCAGCGGCCCGGGGGGTGGAACAGATACGCAGTATTTT. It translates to CASGPGGGTDTQYF.

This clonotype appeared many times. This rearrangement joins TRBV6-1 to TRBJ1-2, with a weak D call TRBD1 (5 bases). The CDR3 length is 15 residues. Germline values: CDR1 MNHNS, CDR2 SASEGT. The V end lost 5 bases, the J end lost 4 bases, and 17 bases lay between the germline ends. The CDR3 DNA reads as TGTGCCAGCAGTAATCAGGGAGCTGGTCCCTATGGCTACACCTTC. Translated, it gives CASSNQGAGPYGYTF.

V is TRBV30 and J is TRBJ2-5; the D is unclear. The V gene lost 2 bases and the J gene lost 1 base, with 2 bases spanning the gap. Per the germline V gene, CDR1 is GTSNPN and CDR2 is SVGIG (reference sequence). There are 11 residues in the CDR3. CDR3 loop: CAWSSQETQYF. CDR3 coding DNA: TGTGCCTGGAGTTCCCAAGAGACCCAGTACTTC.

CDR3 region: CASSYRPRGGYTF. DNA for the CDR3: TGTGCCAGCAGTTACCGTCCCCGGGGTGGCTACACCTTC. V is TRBV6-2 or TRBV6-3 and J is TRBJ1-2; D is undetermined. Germline V gives CDR1 MNHEY, CDR2 SVGEGT. This CDR3 is 13 amino acids long. V lost 2 bases to trimming and J lost 7 bases, with 11 bases between them.

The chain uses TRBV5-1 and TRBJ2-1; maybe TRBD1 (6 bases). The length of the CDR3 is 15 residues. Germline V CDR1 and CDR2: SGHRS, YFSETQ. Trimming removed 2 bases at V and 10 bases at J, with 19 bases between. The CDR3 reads CASSFRGEPAREQFF. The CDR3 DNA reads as TGCGCCAGCAGCTTCAGGGGCGAGCCAGCCCGGGAGCAGTTCTTC.

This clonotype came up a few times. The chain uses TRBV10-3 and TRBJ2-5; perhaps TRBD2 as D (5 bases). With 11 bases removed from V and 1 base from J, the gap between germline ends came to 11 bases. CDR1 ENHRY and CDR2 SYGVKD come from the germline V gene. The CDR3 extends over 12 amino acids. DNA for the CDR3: TGTGCCGCCGCGAGGGCCCAAGAGACCCAGTACTTC. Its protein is CAAARAQETQYF.

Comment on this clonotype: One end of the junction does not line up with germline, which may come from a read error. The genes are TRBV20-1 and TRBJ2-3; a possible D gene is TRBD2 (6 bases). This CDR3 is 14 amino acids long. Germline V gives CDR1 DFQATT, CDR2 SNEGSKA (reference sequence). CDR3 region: CSARDVLATATQYF. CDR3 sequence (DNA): TGCAGTGCTAGAGATGTACTAGCTACAGCTACGCAGTATTTT.

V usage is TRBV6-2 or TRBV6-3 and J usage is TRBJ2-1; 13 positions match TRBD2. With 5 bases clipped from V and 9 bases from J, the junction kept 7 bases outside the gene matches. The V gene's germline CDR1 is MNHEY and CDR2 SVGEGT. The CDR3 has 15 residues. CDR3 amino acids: CASSKGLAGSAEQFF. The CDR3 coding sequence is TGTGCCAGCAGTAAGGGACTAGCGGGGTCGGCTGAGCAGTTCTTC.

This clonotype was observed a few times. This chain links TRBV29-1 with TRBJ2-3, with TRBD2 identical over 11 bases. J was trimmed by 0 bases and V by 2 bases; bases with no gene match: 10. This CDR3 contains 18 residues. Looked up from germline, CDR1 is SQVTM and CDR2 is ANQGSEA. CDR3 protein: CSVEPLAGGQMSTDTQYF. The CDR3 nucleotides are TGCAGCGTTGAACCATTAGCGGGGGGGCAGATGAGCACAGATACGCAGTATTTT.

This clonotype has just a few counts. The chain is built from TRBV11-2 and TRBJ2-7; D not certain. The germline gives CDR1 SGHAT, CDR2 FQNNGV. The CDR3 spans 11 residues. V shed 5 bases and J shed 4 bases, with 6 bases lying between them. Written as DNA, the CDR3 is TGTGCCAGCAGCCATCGTTACGAGCAGTACTTC. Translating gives CASSHRYEQYF.

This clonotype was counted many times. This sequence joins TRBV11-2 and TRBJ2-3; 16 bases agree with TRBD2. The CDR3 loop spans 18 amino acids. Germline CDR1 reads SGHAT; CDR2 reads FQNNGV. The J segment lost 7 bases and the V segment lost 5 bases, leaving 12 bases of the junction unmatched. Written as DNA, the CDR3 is TGTGCCAGCAGCGCGGGACTAGCGGGAGGGCCAGCCTGGTATACGCAGTATTTT. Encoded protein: CASSAGLAGGPAWYTQYF.

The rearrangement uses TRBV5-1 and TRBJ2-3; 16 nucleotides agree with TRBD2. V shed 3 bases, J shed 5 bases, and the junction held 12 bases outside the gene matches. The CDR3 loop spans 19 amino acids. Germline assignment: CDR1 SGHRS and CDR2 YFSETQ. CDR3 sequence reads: CASSSGTSGRASVEDTQYF. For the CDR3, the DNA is TGCGCCAGCAGCTCCGGGACTAGCGGGAGGGCGTCTGTCGAAGATACGCAGTATTTT.

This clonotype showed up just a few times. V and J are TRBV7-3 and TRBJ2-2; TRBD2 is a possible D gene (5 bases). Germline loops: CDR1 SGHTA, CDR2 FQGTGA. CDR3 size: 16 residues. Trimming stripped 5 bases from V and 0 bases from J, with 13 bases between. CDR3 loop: CASSKRVVANTGELFF. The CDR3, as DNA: TGTGCCAGCAGCAAGAGGGTGGTAGCGAACACCGGGGAGCTGTTTTTT.